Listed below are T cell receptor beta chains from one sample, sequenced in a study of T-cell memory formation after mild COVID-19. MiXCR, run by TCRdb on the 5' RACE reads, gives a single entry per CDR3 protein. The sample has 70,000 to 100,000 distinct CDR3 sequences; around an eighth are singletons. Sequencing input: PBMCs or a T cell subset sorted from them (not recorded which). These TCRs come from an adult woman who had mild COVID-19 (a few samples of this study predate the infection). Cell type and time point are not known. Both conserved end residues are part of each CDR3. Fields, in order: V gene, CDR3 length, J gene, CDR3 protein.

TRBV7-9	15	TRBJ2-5	CASSLVLDSQETQYF
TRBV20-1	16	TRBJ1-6	CSARTADTKGSSPLHF
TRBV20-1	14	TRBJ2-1	CSARVQHSSNEQFF
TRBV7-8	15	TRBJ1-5	CASSLVDGYNQPQHF
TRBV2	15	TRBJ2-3	CASSAGTASTDTQYF
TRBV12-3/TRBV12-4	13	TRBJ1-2	CASSPDGNYGYTF
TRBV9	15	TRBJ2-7	CASSVGPGSSYEQYF
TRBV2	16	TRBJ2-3	CASSEGIAGGPDTQYF
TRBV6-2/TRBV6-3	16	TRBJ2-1	CASSPPVQRGNNEQFF
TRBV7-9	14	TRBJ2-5	CASSTAGGRETQYF
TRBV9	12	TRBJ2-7	CASSVYSYEQYF
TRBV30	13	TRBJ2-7	CACVSGRMHEQYF
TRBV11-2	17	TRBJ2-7	CASSLDQRLADSYEQYF
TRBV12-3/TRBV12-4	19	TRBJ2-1	CASSFLRLAGGKDYNEQFF
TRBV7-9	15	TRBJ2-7	CASSLGPQGSYEQYF
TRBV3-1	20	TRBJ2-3	CASSQEEILAGLITTDTQYF
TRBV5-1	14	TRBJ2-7	CASSSSSGIFEQYF
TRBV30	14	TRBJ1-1	CAWSTGQGVTEAFF
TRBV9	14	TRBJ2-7	CASSASTGGYEQYF
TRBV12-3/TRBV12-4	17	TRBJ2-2	CASSRGTQSMNTGELFF
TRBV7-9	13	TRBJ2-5	CASSESGRETQYF
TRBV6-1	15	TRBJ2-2	CASSEWDANTGELFF
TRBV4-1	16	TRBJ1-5	CASSQDPQGSNQPQHF
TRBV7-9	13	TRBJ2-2	CASSHGRTGELFF